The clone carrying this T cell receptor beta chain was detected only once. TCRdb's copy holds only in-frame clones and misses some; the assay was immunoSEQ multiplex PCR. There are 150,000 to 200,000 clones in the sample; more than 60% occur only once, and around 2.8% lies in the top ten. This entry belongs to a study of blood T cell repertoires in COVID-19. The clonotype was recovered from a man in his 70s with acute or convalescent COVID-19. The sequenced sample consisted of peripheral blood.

CDR3 sequence reads: CAWSWPPLRQGASNQPQHF. In nucleotides, the CDR3 is TGTGCCTGGAGTTGGCCGCCGTTGAGACAGGGTGCAAGCAATCAGCCCCAGCATTTT. J is TRBJ1-5 and V is TRBV30, with 7 bases lining up with TRBD1. The germline gives CDR1 GTSNPN, CDR2 SVGIG (reference sequence). The CDR3 spans 19 residues. V lost 2 bases and J lost 1; bases outside the gene matches: 17. Full variable domain (outside the CDR3, taken from reference TRBV30 and TRBJ1-5): SQTIHQWPATLVQPVGSPLSLECTVEGTSNPNLYWYRQAAGRGLQLLFYSVGIGQISSEVPQNLSASRPQDRQFILSSKKLLLSDSGFYLCAWSWPPLRQGASNQPQHFGDGTRLSIL.